The source of this TCR beta chain is a study of type 1 regulatory T cells. Study-level information: T-allo10 is a Tr1-enriched, alloantigen-specific CD4 T cell product made in vitro.

The germline CDR1 and CDR2 sequences are KGHSH and LQKENI. The CDR3 sequence is 13 residues long. The J segment lost 4 bases and the V segment lost 1 base, leaving 0 bases of the junction unmatched. TCRdb ran MiXCR on the reads and lists one entry per CDR3 protein. The sample lists 60,000 to 70,000 distinct CDR3 sequences; around 49% were seen once. This clonotype was counted many times. Its specificity is unknown. Sequencing was done on a sample of cultured non-Tr1 T cells, either the whole culture or a sorted T cell fraction (not recorded which). This clonotype was obtained from a human donor in good health. The chain combines TRBV18 with TRBJ2-5, with 7 bases lining up with TRBD2. CDR3 nucleotide sequence: TGTGCCAGCTCACCACGACTAGCAGAGACCCAGTACTTC. Its translation: CASSPRLAETQYF.